Following are 25 T cell receptor beta chains from one sample sequenced in a study of human T cells and chemical hapten exposure. Using its own MiXCR run on the RACE reads, TCRdb lists one record per CDR3 protein. Of tens of thousands of distinct CDR3 sequences listed, around 4.5% were seen once; the top ten hold approximately 1.5%. As for time point: healthy volunteer bleed at 2 weeks. Unfractionated whole blood yielded total RNA. The sample taken for sequencing was whole blood. All receptors come from a female donor in good health. Some clones in this sample may be carry-over from other donors' samples.

This clonotype was observed many times. J is TRBJ1-5 and V is TRBV28, with unresolved D. Germline V gene data show CDR1 as MDHEN and CDR2 as SYDVKM. The CDR3 sequence is 12 residues long. Trimming took off 4 bases at V and 6 bases at J, with 7 bases between the two ends. CDR3 nucleotides: TGTGCCAGCAGTTCCCGGGGTCAGCCCCAGCATTTT. This translates into CASSSRGQPQHF.

This rearrangement joins TRBV2 to TRBJ2-7, with 8 bases fitting TRBD2. The germline V gene encodes CDR1 SNHLY and CDR2 FYNNEI. The V and J ends lost 6 bases and 4 bases, in that order; junction bases with no gene match: 11. The CDR3 consists of 15 residues. CDR3 nucleotide sequence: TGTGCCAGCAGCGAGGGTATTAGCGGGGTTTACGAGCAGTACTTC. This encodes CASSEGISGVYEQYF.

There are many counts of this clonotype. V usage is TRBV6-4 and J usage is TRBJ2-3; D is undetermined. Germline values: CDR1 MRHNA, CDR2 SNTAGT. CDR3 size: 14 residues. The V end was cut by 3 bases, the J end by 0 bases, with 7 bases between. The DNA for the CDR3 is TGTGCCAGCAGTGAAGGACGGAGCACAGATACGCAGTATTTT. This sequence encodes CASSEGRSTDTQYF.

This clonotype was seen many times. The chain uses TRBV12-3 or TRBV12-4 and TRBJ2-2; the match to TRBD2 covers 8 bases. The CDR3 spans 16 residues. Trimming took 6 bases from V and 1 from J; bases not matched to a gene: 7. The CDR3 DNA reads TGTGCCAGCAGACCCCCGGGGGGGCGGAACACCGGGGAGCTGTTTTTT. Protein: CASRPPGGRNTGELFF.

In its sample, this clonotype was seen many times. The chain has TRBV9 and TRBJ1-6; D is unclear. The CDR3 is made up of 13 amino acids. Germline V CDR1 and CDR2: SGDLS, YYNGEE. Trimming took off 3 bases at V and 14 bases at J, with 15 bases between the two ends. The CDR3 protein is CASSDGDLMALHF. DNA of the CDR3: TGTGCCAGCAGCGACGGCGACCTAATGGCCCTCCACTTT.

This clonotype has a count of ten or more. The chain employs TRBV7-9 and TRBJ2-1, with a possible D match to TRBD2 (5 bases). The length of the CDR3 is 16 residues. CDR1 is SEHNR and CDR2 is FQNEAQ in the germline V gene (reference sequence). Trimming took off 5 bases at V and 8 bases at J, with 22 bases between the two ends. DNA of the CDR3: TGTGCCAGCAGCCCTAGGCCTAGCCTGAGGGTGGATGAGCAGTTCTTC. Protein sequence: CASSPRPSLRVDEQFF.

This clonotype was counted ten times or more. At one end, the junction sequence differs from germline, possibly due to a read error. The CDR3 spells CASSQETIGQGAGYTF. The CDR3 DNA is TGCGCCAGCAGTCAAGAAACGATCGGACAGGGTGCTGGCTACACCTTC. The V and J genes are TRBV4-3 and TRBJ1-2; 8 nucleotides line up with TRBD1. CDR1 and CDR2 from the germline V gene are LGHNA and YSLEER. The CDR3 runs 16 residues.

This clonotype appeared many times. This chain connects TRBV5-1 to TRBJ1-1; possibly TRBD1 for D (6 bases). This CDR3 spans 13 amino acids. Trimming stripped 6 bases from V and 5 bases from J, with 14 bases between. CDR1 is SGHRS and CDR2 is YFSETQ in the germline V gene. CDR3 sequence (DNA): TGCGCCAGCAAGTTGGGGGCGCGAACTGAAGCTTTCTTT. Translated: CASKLGARTEAFF.

This clonotype was found many times. This rearrangement joins TRBV11-2 to TRBJ2-7; 8 nucleotides match TRBD2. J was trimmed by 7 bases and V by 3 bases; bases with no gene match: 8. The length of the CDR3 is 14 residues. Germline V gives CDR1 SGHAT, CDR2 FQNNGV. Here the CDR3 DNA reads TGTGCCAGCAGCTTCTCGCGGGGGGTACGGGAGCAGTACTTC. Protein sequence: CASSFSRGVREQYF. The variable domain in full, with the rest retrieved from reference TRBV11-2 and TRBJ2-7, is EAGVAQSPRYKIIEKRQSVAFWCNPISGHATLYWYQQILGQGPKLLIQFQNNGVVDDSQLPKDRFSAERLKGVDSTLKIQPAKLEDSAVYLCASSFSRGVREQYFGPGTRLTVT.

The chain carries TRBV13 and TRBJ1-6, with TRBD1 as a possible D gene (5 bases). V lost 5 bases to trimming and J lost 6 bases, with 20 bases between them. The CDR3 runs to 17 residues. Germline CDR1 and CDR2: PRHDT and FYEKMQ (reference sequence). CDR3 coding DNA: TGTGCCAGCAGCCCCCGGGTGGGACCGGCTAGTAATTCACCCCTCCACTTT. Residues: CASSPRVGPASNSPLHF.

The V call is TRBV10-3, the J call TRBJ2-3; possibly TRBD2 for D (6 bases). With 7 bases removed from V and 4 bases from J, the gap between germline ends came to 18 bases. Per the germline V gene, CDR1 is ENHRY and CDR2 is SYGVKD. The length of the CDR3 is 15 residues. CDR3 residues: CAINRDSAGPDTQYF. The CDR3 DNA follows: TGTGCCATCAACCGGGACTCGGCGGGGCCAGATACGCAGTATTTT.

This clonotype was observed many times. Here the CDR3 DNA reads TGCGCCAGCAGCCAACGGGCCGCCGGAGATTCACCCCTCCACTTT. Amino acids: CASSQRAAGDSPLHF. V usage is TRBV4-3 and J usage is TRBJ1-6; D gene ambiguous. Germline V lookup: CDR1 LGHNA, CDR2 YSLEER. V was clipped by 2 bases and J by 8 bases, with 13 bases between them. The CDR3 runs 15 residues.

This chain uses TRBV3-1 with TRBJ2-5; D not certain. The V gene's germline CDR1 is LGHDT and CDR2 YNNKEL (reference sequence). CDR3 length equals 15 residues. With 0 bases removed from V and 5 bases from J, the gap between germline ends came to 13 bases. CDR3 sequence reads: CASSQDLNVGETQYF. DNA of the CDR3: TGTGCCAGCAGCCAAGATCTTAACGTAGGGGAGACCCAGTACTTC.

This clonotype was seen ten or more times. This sequence joins TRBV29-1 and TRBJ2-3; no clear D gene. Deletions cut 4 bases from V and 1 base from J, with 12 bases between. Germline V gives CDR1 SQVTM, CDR2 ANQGSEA. The CDR3 covers 14 residues. The CDR3 reads CSVGGLVGTDTQYF. For the CDR3, the DNA is TGCAGCGTTGGGGGTTTAGTGGGCACAGATACGCAGTATTTT.

In its sample, this clonotype was seen many times. CDR3 sequence: CASSLSAESYEQYF. Here the CDR3 DNA reads TGTGCCAGCAGCTTGTCGGCAGAATCCTACGAGCAGTACTTC. The gene calls are TRBV5-5 and TRBJ2-7; D unresolved. Trimming stripped 1 base from V and 1 base from J, with 9 bases between. CDR3 length: 14 residues. The germline CDR1 and CDR2 sequences are SGHKS and YYEKEE (reference sequence).

This clonotype was seen many times. The rearrangement uses TRBV29-1 and TRBJ1-1, with a possible D match to TRBD1 (6 bases). V gave up 7 bases and J gave up 3 bases, with 15 bases separating them. The V gene's germline CDR1 is SQVTM and CDR2 ANQGSEA. This CDR3 spans 13 amino acids. CDR3 protein: CSATTGRDTEAFF. CDR3 coding DNA: TGCAGCGCCACTACAGGGCGCGACACTGAAGCTTTCTTT.

A remark on this clonotype: Given a much more abundant clone one base away, this may be a read error. This chain links TRBV10-3 with TRBJ2-3; D possibly corresponds to TRBD2 (6 bases). This CDR3 has 18 residues. Germline CDR1 ENHRY, CDR2 SYGVKD. Trimming stripped 0 bases from V and 1 base from J, with 17 bases between. The CDR3 reads CAISESISRGTGTDTQYF. CDR3 DNA sequence: TGTGCCATCAGTGAGTCGATTAGCCGGGGGACTGGCACAGATACGCAGTATTTT.

Ten or more counts support this clonotype. The chain has TRBV5-1 and TRBJ1-1; D is possibly TRBD1 (6 bases). Germline values: CDR1 SGHRS, CDR2 YFSETQ. V was cut by 2 bases and J by 1 base, with 9 bases left in between. CDR3 length equals 14 residues. CDR3 DNA sequence: TGCGCCAGCAGCTTTGCGGACAGGAACACTGAAGCTTTCTTT. Protein sequence: CASSFADRNTEAFF.

This clonotype was recorded many times. The V gene is TRBV20-1, the J gene TRBJ2-3, with 8 bases matching TRBD2. This CDR3 contains 16 residues. Germline CDR1 reads DFQATT; CDR2 reads SNEGSKA (reference sequence). V was clipped by 0 bases and J by 2 bases; unmatched bases: 7. CDR3 in DNA: TGCAGTGCTAGAGATTCCAGCGGGGGCCCCACAGATACGCAGTATTTT. Amino acids: CSARDSSGGPTDTQYF.

This clonotype has only a few counts. V is TRBV28 and J is TRBJ1-1, with TRBD1 identical over 7 bases. The V gene's germline CDR1 is MDHEN and CDR2 SYDVKM. There are 14 residues in the CDR3. V dropped 5 bases and J dropped 1; count of bases not matched to a gene: 4. CDR3 in DNA: TGTGCCAGCAGTCCCGGGACAGAGAACACTGAAGCTTTCTTT. Translation: CASSPGTENTEAFF.

This clonotype was observed many times. The chain carries TRBV20-1 and TRBJ2-3, with D tentatively TRBD1 or TRBD2 (6 bases each). Germline V gene data show CDR1 as DFQATT and CDR2 as SNEGSKA (reference sequence). Between the trimmed V and J ends, which lost 3 bases and 3 bases, there was a span of 13 bases. The CDR3 consists of 14 residues. In DNA, the CDR3 is TGCAGTGCTAGGCCTTTAGGGGGGACAGATACGCAGTATTTT. Translating gives CSARPLGGTDTQYF.

The sample holds many counts of this clonotype. J is TRBJ1-6 and V is TRBV6-2 or TRBV6-3; D is undetermined. The CDR3 sequence is 13 residues long. Germline assignment: CDR1 MNHEY and CDR2 SVGEGT. V gave up 2 bases and J gave up 7 bases, with 6 bases separating them. The DNA for the CDR3 is TGTGCCAGCAGTTACGTTGGGAATTCACCCCTCCACTTT. It encodes CASSYVGNSPLHF.

Ten or more counts support this clonotype. The chain carries TRBV20-1 and TRBJ1-6; D is possibly TRBD1 (5 bases). Deletions cut 4 bases from V and 0 bases from J, with 10 bases between. Germline V gives CDR1 DFQATT, CDR2 SNEGSKA (reference sequence). This CDR3 is 15 amino acids long. CDR3 nucleotide sequence: TGCAGTGCTATCCGGGGGAGCTCCTATAATTCACCCCTCCACTTT. Translation gives CSAIRGSSYNSPLHF.

In this sample, this clonotype turned up many times. The CDR3 loop reads CASSVVSGNPEAFF. The CDR3 coding sequence is TGTGCCAGCAGCGTAGTTTCGGGAAACCCTGAAGCTTTCTTT. The chain couples TRBV9 to TRBJ1-1; the D is unclear. V shed 0 bases and J shed 6 bases, with 12 bases lying between them. CDR1 and CDR2 (germline): SGDLS, YYNGEE. This CDR3 contains 14 residues.

Comment on this clonotype: A much larger clone differs from this one at a single base, so this may be a read error. The DNA for the CDR3 is TGCAGCGTTGAACACCGGGACGGGCGTGGGGAGCAGTACTTC. Its translation is CSVEHRDGRGEQYF. The V gene is TRBV29-1, the J gene TRBJ2-7; D possibly matches TRBD1 or TRBD2 (5 bases each). Germline V gene data show CDR1 as SQVTM and CDR2 as ANQGSEA. CDR3 length equals 14 residues. V gave up 2 bases and J gave up 7 bases, with 18 bases separating them.